This TCR beta chain was documented in a study of Tregs in tolerant kidney transplant recipients. Study conclusions and caveats: No direct test of biological reproducibility was done here.

Some clones are missing from TCRdb's copy, which holds only in-frame ones; the method was immunoSEQ multiplex PCR. The table lists approximately 260,000 clones, about four fifths of them singletons, with about 0.64% in the top ten. The ends were cut back, 2 bases at V and 3 bases at J, with 10 bases in the middle. The CDR3 is 14 residues long. The germline CDR1 and CDR2 sequences are SGHAT and FQNNGV. This clone was detected once. Its target is not known. The source material was CD4+ T cells from blood. The origin of this receptor is a human donor in good health. The rearrangement uses TRBV11-2 and TRBJ1-1, with no clear D. Here the CDR3 DNA reads TGTGCCAGCAGCTTACTAACAGTTTACACTGAAGCTTTCTTT. Protein sequence: CASSLLTVYTEAFF.